Below, 21 T cell receptor beta chains from the same sample are listed, as sequenced in a study of OX40 agonist ivuxolimab in advanced cancers. The method was immunoSEQ multiplex PCR; TCRdb's version includes in-frame clones alone and lacks a portion of them. In the table there are tens of thousands of clones, around 85% of which are singletons. The sequencing here drew on CD4+ or CD8+ T cells sorted from blood, taken in a trial of the OX40 agonist ivuxolimab. The receptors derive from an adult with an advanced solid tumor such as melanoma, head and neck, liver or kidney cancer.

The chain recombines TRBV6-5 with TRBJ1-4; D unresolved. Trimming removed 5 bases from V and 6 bases from J, with 10 bases in between. This CDR3 is 13 amino acids long. CDR1 MNHEY and CDR2 SVGAGI come from the germline V gene. The chain's CDR3 is CASSKQLDEKLFF. The DNA for the CDR3 is TGTGCCAGCAGTAAACAGCTGGATGAAAAACTGTTTTTT.

The chain has TRBV19 and TRBJ1-4, with D maybe TRBD1 (5 bases). The CDR3 totals 14 residues. With 5 bases removed from V and 7 bases from J, the gap between germline ends came to 14 bases. Germline CDR1 and CDR2: LNHDA and SQIVND (reference sequence). CDR3 coding DNA: TGTGCCAGTAGTCTCCAGGGATTTGCTGAAAAACTGTTTTTT. The encoded protein is CASSLQGFAEKLFF.

This clone was counted a single time. J is TRBJ2-3 and V is TRBV2; D not certain. Germline lookup yields CDR1 SNHLY and CDR2 FYNNEI. This CDR3 has 14 amino acids. The germline V and J ends were trimmed by 8 bases and 1 base, with 13 bases remaining between them. The CDR3 DNA follows: TGTGCCAGCCGATCTTCCCTCGGCACAGATACGCAGTATTTT. Translation: CASRSSLGTDTQYF.

This chain links TRBV5-1 with TRBJ1-2; maybe TRBD1 (5 bases). Germline V gene sequence: CDR1 SGHRS, CDR2 YFSETQ. The CDR3 runs to 14 residues. The V end was cut by 3 bases, the J end by 8 bases, with 17 bases between. The CDR3 bases are TGCGCCAGCAGCTCCCTCGGGACTGGCGGAGGCTACACCTTC. Its translation is CASSSLGTGGGYTF.

This clone was picked up a small number of times. The chain uses TRBV28 and TRBJ1-6; D is perhaps TRBD1 (5 bases). Germline CDR1 and CDR2: MDHEN and SYDVKM. V was clipped by 3 bases and J by 7 bases, with 10 bases between them. The CDR3 sequence is 14 residues long. DNA for the CDR3: TGTGCCAGCAGTTTTCTAGGGGTCAATTCACCCCTCCACTTT. Encoded protein: CASSFLGVNSPLHF.

V is TRBV6-5 and J is TRBJ1-1; D possibly corresponds to TRBD1 (6 bases). V lost 3 bases and J 1 base, leaving 12 bases between the germline ends. CDR3 length: 15 amino acids. The V gene's germline CDR1 is MNHEY and CDR2 SVGAGI. The chain's CDR3 is CASSYGARGNTEAFF. The CDR3 DNA follows: TGTGCCAGCAGTTATGGTGCCAGGGGGAACACTGAAGCTTTCTTT.

This sequence joins TRBV6-5 and TRBJ2-2; D call uncertain. Trimming cost V 4 bases and J 4 bases, with 4 bases left between them. This CDR3 spans 12 amino acids. CDR1 is MNHEY and CDR2 is SVGAGI in the germline V gene. CDR3 loop: CASSLGTGELFF. The CDR3 nucleotides read TGTGCCAGCAGTTTGGGCACCGGGGAGCTGTTTTTT.

V gene TRBV10-2 combines with J gene TRBJ2-1, with no clear D. This CDR3 spans 14 amino acids. Trimming shortened V by 7 bases and J by 1 base, and 11 bases separated the two germline ends. The V gene's germline CDR1 is WSHSY and CDR2 SAAADI. For the CDR3, the DNA is TGCGCCAGCACTGGGCCAGTGTCCTACAATGAGCAGTTCTTC. Its translation: CASTGPVSYNEQFF.

The J gene is TRBJ2-3, the V gene TRBV6-5; 12 positions match TRBD2. The ends lost 5 bases at V and 4 bases at J; junction bases unmatched: 4. CDR3 size: 15 residues. Per the germline V gene, CDR1 is MNHEY and CDR2 is SVGAGI. The CDR3 nucleotides read TGTGCCAGCAGTAACCGACTAGCGGGAGCAGATACGCAGTATTTT. Translation: CASSNRLAGADTQYF.

This sequence joins TRBV4-1 and TRBJ2-2; maybe TRBD1 (6 bases). The CDR3 contains 15 residues. The V gene lost 1 base and the J gene lost 6 bases, with 12 bases spanning the gap. Germline V gene data show CDR1 as MGHRA and CDR2 as YSYEKL. The CDR3 sequence: CASSQGEAGAGELFF. The CDR3 region has the DNA TGCGCCAGCAGCCAAGGAGAGGCAGGGGCCGGGGAGCTGTTTTTT.

The chain links TRBV6-1 to TRBJ1-3, with D perhaps TRBD1 (5 bases). The CDR3 runs to 13 residues. Germline V CDR1 and CDR2: MNHNS, SASEGT. Trimming took 4 bases from V and 3 from J, leaving 7 bases between them. The CDR3: CASSGGGGNTIYF. The CDR3 DNA reads as TGTGCCAGCAGTGGGGGGGGTGGAAACACCATATATTTT.

The rearrangement uses TRBV11-1 and TRBJ2-1; possibly TRBD1 or TRBD2 for D (7 bases each). V lost 2 bases to trimming and J lost 10 bases, with 15 bases between them. This CDR3 is 14 amino acids long. In germline, CDR1 is SGHAT, CDR2 FQDESV (reference sequence). The CDR3 sequence: CASSLQGGTTEQFF. CDR3 DNA: TGTGCCAGCAGCTTACAGGGGGGGACAACCGAGCAGTTCTTC.

The chain has TRBV9 and TRBJ2-3; no reliable D call. Trimming pared 2 bases from V and 0 bases from J, leaving 13 bases between. The CDR3 extends over 16 amino acids. The V gene's germline CDR1 is SGDLS and CDR2 YYNGEE. CDR3 in DNA: TGTGCCAGCAGCGTTATGGGTGGAACTAGCACAGATACGCAGTATTTT. Its translation is CASSVMGGTSTDTQYF.

The chain carries TRBV11-1 and TRBJ2-3; D perhaps matches TRBD1 (6 bases). The CDR3 loop spans 14 amino acids. Germline CDR1 reads SGHAT; CDR2 reads FQDESV (reference sequence). The V end lost 5 bases, the J end lost 5 bases, and 14 bases lay between the germline ends. The CDR3 is CASSQGWVRDTQYF. Written as DNA, the CDR3 is TGTGCCAGCAGCCAGGGGTGGGTGAGAGATACGCAGTATTTT.

J is TRBJ1-2 and V is TRBV7-9; tentatively, D is TRBD1 (5 bases). Germline CDR1 reads SEHNR; CDR2 reads FQNEAQ (reference sequence). Trimming removed 5 bases at V and 5 bases at J, with 9 bases between. This CDR3 is 12 amino acids long. CDR3 DNA sequence: TGTGCCAGCAGCCTACAGGCGTATGGCTACACCTTC. Amino acid sequence: CASSLQAYGYTF. Combining the CDR3 with reference TRBV7-9 and TRBJ1-2 gives the whole variable domain DTGVSQNPRHKITKRGQNVTFRCDPISEHNRLYWYRQTLGQGPEFLTYFQNEAQLEKSRLLSDRFSAERPKGSFSTLEIQRTEQGDSAMYLCASSLQAYGYTFGSGTRLTVV.

The J gene is TRBJ1-5, the V gene TRBV4-2; possible D gene TRBD1, 6 bases. Per the germline V gene, CDR1 is LGHNA and CDR2 is YNFKEQ. V lost 3 bases and J lost 3, with 12 bases in between. The length of the CDR3 is 15 residues. Written as DNA, the CDR3 is TGTGCCAGCAGCCAGGAGACAGGCGCCAATCAGCCCCAGCATTTT. Its translation is CASSQETGANQPQHF.

The gene calls are TRBV4-1 and TRBJ1-1, with D possibly TRBD1 on 5 matching bases. The CDR3 covers 18 residues. V lost 1 base and J lost 4, with 22 bases in between. The germline V gene encodes CDR1 MGHRA and CDR2 YSYEKL. The CDR3 DNA is TGCGCCAGCAGCCAAGGGCATTGGGGGAAGAGTTGGGGCACTGAAGCTTTCTTT. Protein: CASSQGHWGKSWGTEAFF.

This clone came up once. The genes are TRBV6-5 and TRBJ2-3; maybe TRBD2 (5 bases). There are 15 residues in the CDR3. Germline V gene data show CDR1 as MNHEY and CDR2 as SVGAGI. Trimming pared 0 bases from V and 0 bases from J, leaving 7 bases between. The CDR3 spells CASSYSGGSTDTQYF. CDR3 coding DNA: TGTGCCAGCAGTTACTCAGGCGGGAGCACAGATACGCAGTATTTT.

Only a few counts were recorded for this clone. This chain uses TRBV2 with TRBJ2-3; D may be TRBD1 (5 bases). This CDR3 has 12 amino acids. The germline gives CDR1 SNHLY, CDR2 FYNNEI. V lost 3 bases, J lost 4 bases, and 5 bases lay in between. The CDR3 here is CASSDRADTQYF. DNA of the CDR3: TGTGCCAGCAGTGACAGGGCAGATACGCAGTATTTT.

The CDR3, as DNA: TGTGCCAGCAGTGATACGGGTAGCGGGTCAGATACGCAGTATTTT. Its protein product is CASSDTGSGSDTQYF. The V gene is TRBV6-4, the J gene TRBJ2-3, with 7 nucleotides matching TRBD2. The CDR3 spans 15 residues. After removal of 3 bases from V and 4 bases from J, the junction contained 7 bases not matched to a gene. Germline loops: CDR1 MRHNA, CDR2 SNTAGT.

The chain recombines TRBV7-3 with TRBJ2-7; D is perhaps TRBD2 (5 bases). Germline V lookup: CDR1 SGHTA, CDR2 FQGTGA. The CDR3 is made up of 14 amino acids. The V end was cut by 2 bases, the J end by 0 bases, with 8 bases between. The CDR3 DNA reads as TGTGCCAGCAGCTTATTTGGGAGCTCCTACGAGCAGTACTTC. This codes for CASSLFGSSYEQYF.